The T cell receptor (beta chain) under discussion was sequenced for a study of patients with pleural tuberculosis. TCRdb reprocessed the reads via MiXCR and lists one record per CDR3 protein. The sample records around 54,000 distinct CDR3 sequences, 7.3% being singletons. The CDR3 totals 12 residues. V was trimmed by 5 bases and J by 7 bases, leaving 6 bases between them. Germline loops: CDR1 MNHEY, CDR2 SMNVEV (reference sequence). At least ten counts were recorded for this clonotype. The chain recombines TRBV27 with TRBJ1-6; no definite D call. The receptor was derived from a human donor with pleural tuberculosis. CDR3 in amino acids: CASSGENSPLHF. Here the CDR3 DNA reads TGTGCCAGCAGTGGAGAGAATTCACCCCTCCACTTT.